This is a list of T cell receptor beta chains from one sample in a study of STAT5B mutations in CD4+ large granular lymphocyte leukemia. Profiling relied on immunoSEQ multiplex PCR, and the TCRdb table lists in-frame clones only, not all of them. The sample carries about 30,000 clones, more than 65% recorded once. The material sequenced was CD4+ T cells from blood buffy coats. The source of these receptors is a human donor in good health. Both conserved end residues are part of each CDR3. Fields, in order: clone size, J gene, V gene, D gene, CDR3 protein, CDR3 DNA. The D gene is left open where the match is weak. Clone size appears in some rows only: once, few, many, or a class for an expanded clone.

- | TRBJ1-4 | TRBV5-1 | - | CASSATGDNEKLFF | TGCGCCAGCAGCGCGACAGGAGATAATGAAAAACTGTTTTTT
- | TRBJ2-6 | TRBV28 | - | CASSFGGPGANVLTF | TGTGCCAGCAGTTTTGGAGGGCCTGGGGCCAACGTCCTGACTTTC
few | TRBJ1-5 | TRBV19 | - | CASSIRVRSLADQPQHF | TGTGCCAGTAGTATAAGGGTCCGTTCCCTAGCCGATCAGCCCCAGCATTTT
- | TRBJ2-3 | TRBV9 | TRBD2 | CASSAGLAGTDTQYF | TGTGCCAGCAGCGCGGGACTAGCGGGGACAGATACGCAGTATTTT
- | TRBJ1-1 | TRBV6-5 | - | CASSKRGDEAFF | TGTGCCAGCAGTAAAAGGGGCGATGAAGCTTTCTTT
- | TRBJ1-1 | TRBV28 | - | CASSLPTGNTEAFF | TGTGCCAGCAGTTTGCCGACAGGGAACACTGAAGCTTTCTTT
- | TRBJ2-1 | TRBV28 | - | CASSLPNGGPRNEQFF | TGTGCCAGCAGTCTACCCAACGGGGGGCCAAGGAATGAGCAGTTCTTC
- | TRBJ2-1 | TRBV11-2 | TRBD2 | CASSLSGAYNEQFF | TGTGCCAGCAGCTTAAGCGGGGCCTACAATGAGCAGTTCTTC
- | TRBJ2-2 | TRBV4-2 | TRBD2 | CASSHLLGGGSGTGELFF | TGTGCCAGCAGCCATCTACTAGGAGGCGGGAGTGGCACCGGGGAGCTGTTTTTT
- | TRBJ1-1 | TRBV5-1 | TRBD1 | CASSPGTGGAVEAFF | TGCGCCAGCAGTCCCGGGACAGGGGGCGCGGTTGAAGCTTTCTTT
- | TRBJ1-3 | TRBV30 | - | CAWKVDARSSGNTIYF | TGTGCCTGGAAAGTGGACGCCCGATCCTCTGGAAACACCATATATTTT
- | TRBJ2-3 | TRBV9 | - | CASSVERVWDTQYF | TGTGCCAGCAGCGTAGAAAGGGTATGGGATACGCAGTATTTT
once | TRBJ2-3 | TRBV2 | - | CASSDRSFSTDTQYF | TGTGCCAGCAGTGATAGAAGTTTTAGCACAGATACGCAGTATTTT
- | TRBJ2-2 | TRBV11-2 | - | CASSLGPAGTGELFF | TGTGCCAGCAGCTTAGGCCCCGCGGGTACCGGGGAGCTGTTTTTT
- | TRBJ2-3 | TRBV5-1 | TRBD2 | CASSSGSGGLADTQYF | TGCGCCAGCAGCTCCGGTAGCGGGGGTCTTGCAGATACGCAGTATTTT
- | TRBJ1-4 | TRBV6-6 | - | CASSYPGLGSEKLFF | TGTGCCAGCAGTTATCCGGGACTAGGGAGTGAAAAACTGTTTTTT
- | TRBJ2-7 | TRBV19 | - | CASRSKGTPPYEQYF | TGTGCCAGTAGGTCGAAGGGCACCCCCCCCTACGAGCAGTACTTC
- | TRBJ1-2 | TRBV19 | - | CASSNWVNGYTF | TGTGCCAGTAGTAACTGGGTGAATGGCTACACCTTC
- | TRBJ1-3 | TRBV4-3 | - | CASSQEGTLNSGNTIYF | TGCGCCAGCAGCCAAGAGGGGACACTTAACTCTGGAAACACCATATATTTT
once | TRBJ2-2 | TRBV5-8 | - | CASSWGDVANTGELFF | TGTGCCAGCAGCTGGGGGGACGTAGCGAACACCGGGGAGCTGTTTTTT
- | TRBJ1-2 | TRBV27 | - | CASSPGRQFSNYGYTF | TGTGCCAGCAGCCCCGGGAGACAGTTCTCTAACTATGGCTACACCTTC
few | TRBJ1-2 | TRBV5-1 | - | CASSSRLEANYGYTF | TGCGCCAGCAGCTCCCGACTGGAGGCTAACTATGGCTACACCTTC
- | TRBJ1-4 | TRBV19 | - | CASSIRQSNEKLFF | TGTGCCAGTAGTATCAGGCAGTCTAATGAAAAACTGTTTTTT
- | TRBJ2-3 | TRBV5-1 | - | CASSSSRQTDTQYF | TGCGCCAGCAGCTCCTCGAGACAGACAGATACGCAGTATTTT
- | TRBJ1-2 | TRBV7-6 | TRBD1 | CASSPRQGSGYGYTF | TGTGCCAGCAGCCCGAGACAGGGATCGGGCTATGGCTACACCTTC
medium-sized | TRBJ2-7 | TRBV5-4 | - | CASSLGGSRLGEQYF | TGTGCCAGCAGCTTGGGGGGGTCGAGGCTGGGCGAGCAGTACTTC
- | TRBJ1-4 | TRBV29-1 | - | CSVRRGGATNEKLFF | TGCAGCGTTCGCCGGGGGGGGGCAACTAATGAAAAACTGTTTTTT
- | TRBJ1-6 | TRBV30 | TRBD1 | CAWSVPGGMLSPLHF | TGTGCCTGGAGTGTACCAGGGGGGATGTTGTCACCCCTCCACTTT
- | TRBJ1-2 | TRBV28 | - | CASSFRNGYTF | TGTGCCAGCAGCTTCAGGAATGGCTACACCTTC
- | TRBJ1-5 | TRBV27 | TRBD1 | CASSPGDRNSNQPQHF | TGTGCCAGCAGTCCCGGGGACAGGAATAGCAATCAGCCCCAGCATTTT
- | TRBJ2-2 | TRBV5-4 | - | CASSLEWETGELFF | TGTGCCAGCAGCTTAGAATGGGAGACCGGGGAGCTGTTTTTT
- | TRBJ2-7 | TRBV18 | - | CASSPLPPDPNYEQYF | TGTGCCAGCTCACCATTACCTCCAGACCCAAACTACGAGCAGTACTTC
- | TRBJ2-7 | TRBV28 | TRBD1 | CASRPGGSYEQYF | TGTGCCAGCAGACCAGGGGGTTCCTACGAGCAGTACTTC
- | TRBJ2-5 | TRBV15 | - | CATSRDGQETQYF | TGTGCCACCAGCAGAGACGGCCAAGAGACCCAGTACTTC
- | TRBJ2-2 | TRBV7-2 | - | CASSLDRGPGELFF | TGTGCCAGCAGCTTAGACAGAGGTCCCGGGGAGCTGTTTTTT
- | TRBJ1-4 | TRBV6-5 | - | CAPPQGTNEKLFF | TGTGCCCCTCCCCAGGGGACTAATGAAAAACTGTTTTTT
- | TRBJ2-2 | TRBV7-2 | - | CASTLIGRPNTGELFF | TGTGCCAGCACCCTAATTGGTCGTCCGAACACCGGGGAGCTGTTTTTT
- | TRBJ2-2 | TRBV11-2 | - | CASSLGRGPTGELFF | TGTGCCAGCAGCTTAGGAAGGGGTCCCACCGGGGAGCTGTTTTTT
- | TRBJ1-2 | TRBV10-3 | TRBD1 | CAISEAGGSGYGYTF | TGTGCCATCAGTGAGGCAGGGGGCAGCGGCTATGGCTACACCTTC
- | TRBJ2-2 | TRBV5-5 | - | CASSLGATGELFF | TGTGCCAGCAGCTTGGGCGCCACCGGGGAGCTGTTTTTT
- | TRBJ1-2 | TRBV28 | - | CASSPRGTSYGYTF | TGTGCCAGCAGCCCGAGAGGGACGAGCTATGGCTACACCTTC
once | TRBJ2-1 | TRBV13 | - | CASSSHSGYNEQFF | TGTGCCAGCAGCTCCCATAGCGGCTACAATGAGCAGTTCTTC